This TCR beta chain was documented in a study of blood T cell repertoires in COVID-19. Overall study context: From the United States, Italy and Spain came samples of acute and convalescent COVID-19. The analysed material was cDNA or gDNA that came from T cells, B-cell-depleted T cells, or PBMCs.

Germline loops: CDR1 SGHRS, CDR2 YFSETQ. The CDR3 loop spans 17 amino acids. Losses at the gene ends were 7 bases for V and 5 bases for J; bases not matched to a gene: 13. Per the authors' pipeline: The authors estimated nucleated cell counts from reference gene primer amplification. Repertoires were generated with immunoSEQ multiplex PCR, while TCRdb's copy carries only in-frame clones and drops some. V, J and clone size reflect that table, while D and trimming were determined from the DNA. The data show over 70,000 clones, 80% seen once. The chain recombines TRBV5-1 with TRBJ2-3; 13 bases map to TRBD2. The sequencing sample was made of peripheral blood. The sequence derives from an elderly woman with acute or convalescent COVID-19. The CDR3 DNA reads as TGCGCCAGCGGTTTCGGACTAGCGGGAGTTAAGATAGATACGCAGTATTTT. Translation: CASGFGLAGVKIDTQYF.